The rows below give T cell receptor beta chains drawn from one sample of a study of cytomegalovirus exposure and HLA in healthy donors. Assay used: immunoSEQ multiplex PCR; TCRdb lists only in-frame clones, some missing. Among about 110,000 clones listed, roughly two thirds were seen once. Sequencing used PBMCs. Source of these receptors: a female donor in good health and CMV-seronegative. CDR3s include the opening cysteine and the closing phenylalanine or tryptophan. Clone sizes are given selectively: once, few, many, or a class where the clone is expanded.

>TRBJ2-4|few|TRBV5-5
CASSLAISGGIQYF
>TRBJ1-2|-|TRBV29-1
CSVERPLQGNYGYTF
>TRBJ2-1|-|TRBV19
CASSITQGGNNEQFF
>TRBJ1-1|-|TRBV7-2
CASSMTVMNTEAFF
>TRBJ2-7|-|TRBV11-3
CASSYTGEAYEQYF
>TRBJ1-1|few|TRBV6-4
CASNRPREHPEANTEAFF
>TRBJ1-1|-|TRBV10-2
CASSEGGQGGRTEAFF
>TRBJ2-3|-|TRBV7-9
CASTLSRGRAGMDTQYF
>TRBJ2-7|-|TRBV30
CAWDRDRGSHEQYF
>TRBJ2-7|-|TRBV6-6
CASSVANYEQYF
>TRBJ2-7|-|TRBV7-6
CASSLNPGVPYEQYF
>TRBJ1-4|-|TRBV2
CASTQGLAEKLFF
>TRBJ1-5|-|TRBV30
CAWSGSDNQPQHF
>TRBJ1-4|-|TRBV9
CASSPSPEQAKNEKLFF
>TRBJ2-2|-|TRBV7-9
CASRSSLGELFF
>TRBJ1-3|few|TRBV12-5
CASGFQGSGSTIYF
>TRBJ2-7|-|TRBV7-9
CASSFVRDSYEQYF
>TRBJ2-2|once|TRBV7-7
CASSPHSNTGELFF
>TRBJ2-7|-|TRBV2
CASSASRAYEQYF
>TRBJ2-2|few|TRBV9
CASRTGGTGELFF
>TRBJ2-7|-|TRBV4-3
CASSFETGLYEQYF
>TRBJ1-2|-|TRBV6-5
CASSYSGGAWNYGYTF
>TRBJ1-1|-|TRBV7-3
CASSLIQGAEAFF
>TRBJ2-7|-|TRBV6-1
CASSEIGFGILYF
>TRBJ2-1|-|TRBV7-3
CASSSVRGEQFF
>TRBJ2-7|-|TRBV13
CASSRPGQESSYEQYF
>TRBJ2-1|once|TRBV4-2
CASSPEANEQFF
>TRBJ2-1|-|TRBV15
CATSPPLTSAIYNEQFF
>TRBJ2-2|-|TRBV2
CASSGLAVNTGELFF
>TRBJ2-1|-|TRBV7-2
CASRSGIAGANEQFF
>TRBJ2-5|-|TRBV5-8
CASSLGTSGSGETQYF
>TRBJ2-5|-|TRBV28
CASSGKSRRVKTQYF
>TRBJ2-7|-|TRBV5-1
CASSGTSGRFQYEQYF